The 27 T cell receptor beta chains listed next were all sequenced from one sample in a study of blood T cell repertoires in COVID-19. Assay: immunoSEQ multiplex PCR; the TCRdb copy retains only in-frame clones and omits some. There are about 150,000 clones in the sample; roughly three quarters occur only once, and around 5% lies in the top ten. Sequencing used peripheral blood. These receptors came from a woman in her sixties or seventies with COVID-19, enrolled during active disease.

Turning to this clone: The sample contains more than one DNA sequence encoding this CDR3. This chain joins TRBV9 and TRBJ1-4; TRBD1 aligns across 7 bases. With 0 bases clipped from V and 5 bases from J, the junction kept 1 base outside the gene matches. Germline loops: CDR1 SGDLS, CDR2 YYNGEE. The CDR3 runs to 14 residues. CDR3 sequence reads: CASSVDRGNEKLFF. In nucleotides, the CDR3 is TGTGCCAGCAGCGTAGACAGGGGAAATGAAAAACTGTTTTTT.

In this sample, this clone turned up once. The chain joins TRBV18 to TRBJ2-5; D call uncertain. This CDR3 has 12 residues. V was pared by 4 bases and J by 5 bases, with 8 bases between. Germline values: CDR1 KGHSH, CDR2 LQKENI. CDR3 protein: CASSHRTETQYF. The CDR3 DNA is TGTGCCAGCTCACATAGAACGGAGACCCAGTACTTC.

The CDR3 sequence is CASSMYASGTQYF. The CDR3, as DNA: TGTGCCAGCAGCATGTATGCCAGTGGGACCCAGTACTTC. J is TRBJ2-5 and V is TRBV11-2; D gene uncertain. Germline V CDR1 and CDR2: SGHAT, FQNNGV. Trimming shortened V by 5 bases and J by 7 bases, and 14 bases separated the two germline ends. This CDR3 comprises 13 residues.

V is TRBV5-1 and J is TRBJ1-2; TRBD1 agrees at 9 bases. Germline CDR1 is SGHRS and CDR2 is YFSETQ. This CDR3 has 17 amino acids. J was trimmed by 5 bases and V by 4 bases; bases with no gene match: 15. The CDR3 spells CASSAGTGTLGAYGYTF. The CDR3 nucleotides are TGCGCCAGCAGCGCCGGGACAGGGACGTTGGGGGCATATGGCTACACCTTC.

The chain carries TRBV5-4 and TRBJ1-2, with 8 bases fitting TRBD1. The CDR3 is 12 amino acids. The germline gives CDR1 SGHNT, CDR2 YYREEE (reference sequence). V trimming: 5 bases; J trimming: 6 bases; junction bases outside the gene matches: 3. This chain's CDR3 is CASRTGDDGYTF. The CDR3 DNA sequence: TGTGCCAGCAGGACAGGGGACGATGGCTACACCTTC.

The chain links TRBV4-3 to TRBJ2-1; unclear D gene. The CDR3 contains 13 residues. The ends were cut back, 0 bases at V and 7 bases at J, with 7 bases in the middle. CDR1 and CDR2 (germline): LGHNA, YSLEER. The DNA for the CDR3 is TGCGCCAGCAGCCAAGAAGCCTCGAATGAGCAGTTCTTC. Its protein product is CASSQEASNEQFF.

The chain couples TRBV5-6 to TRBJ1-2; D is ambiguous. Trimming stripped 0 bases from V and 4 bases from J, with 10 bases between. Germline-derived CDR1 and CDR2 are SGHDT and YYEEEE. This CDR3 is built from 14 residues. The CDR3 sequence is CASSLAGVPYGYTF. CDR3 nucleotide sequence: TGTGCCAGCAGCTTGGCCGGGGTCCCCTATGGCTACACCTTC.

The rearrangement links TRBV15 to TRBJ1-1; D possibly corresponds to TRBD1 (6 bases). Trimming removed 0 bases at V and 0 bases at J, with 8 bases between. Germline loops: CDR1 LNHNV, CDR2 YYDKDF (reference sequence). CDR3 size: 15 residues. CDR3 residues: CATSREKGVNTEAFF. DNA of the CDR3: TGTGCCACCAGCAGAGAGAAGGGGGTGAACACTGAAGCTTTCTTT.

The CDR3 region has the DNA TGTGCCAGTAGCCACTCCGGGGGGGGAGGTAACTATGGCTACACCTTC. Its translation: CASSHSGGGGNYGYTF. This chain uses TRBV19 with TRBJ1-2; possibly TRBD1 for D (5 bases). Trimming left V 6 bases short and J 1 base short, with 18 bases between. CDR3 length: 16 residues. In germline, CDR1 is LNHDA, CDR2 SQIVND (reference sequence).

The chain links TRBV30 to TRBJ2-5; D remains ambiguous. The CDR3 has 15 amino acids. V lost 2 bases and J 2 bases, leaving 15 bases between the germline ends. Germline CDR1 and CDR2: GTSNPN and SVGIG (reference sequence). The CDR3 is CAWSPSSRSQETQYF. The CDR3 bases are TGTGCCTGGAGTCCCAGCTCGCGGAGTCAAGAGACCCAGTACTTC.

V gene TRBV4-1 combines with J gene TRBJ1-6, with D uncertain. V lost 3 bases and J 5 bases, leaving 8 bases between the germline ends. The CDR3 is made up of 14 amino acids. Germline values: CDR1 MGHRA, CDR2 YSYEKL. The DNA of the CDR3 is TGCGCCAGCAGCCATGGGCAGGATAATTCACCCCTCCACTTT. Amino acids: CASSHGQDNSPLHF.

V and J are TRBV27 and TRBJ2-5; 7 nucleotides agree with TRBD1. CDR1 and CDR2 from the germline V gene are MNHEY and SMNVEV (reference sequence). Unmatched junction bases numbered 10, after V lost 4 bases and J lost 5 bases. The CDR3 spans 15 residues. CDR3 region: CASSSLAGGSETQYF. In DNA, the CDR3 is TGTGCCAGCAGTTCTCTGGCAGGGGGTTCTGAGACCCAGTACTTC.

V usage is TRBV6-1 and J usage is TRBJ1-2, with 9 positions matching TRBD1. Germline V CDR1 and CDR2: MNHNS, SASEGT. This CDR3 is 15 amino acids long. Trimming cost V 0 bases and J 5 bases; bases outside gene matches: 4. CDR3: CASSEATGTGYGYTF. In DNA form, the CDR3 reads TGTGCCAGCAGTGAAGCGACCGGGACAGGGTATGGCTACACCTTC.

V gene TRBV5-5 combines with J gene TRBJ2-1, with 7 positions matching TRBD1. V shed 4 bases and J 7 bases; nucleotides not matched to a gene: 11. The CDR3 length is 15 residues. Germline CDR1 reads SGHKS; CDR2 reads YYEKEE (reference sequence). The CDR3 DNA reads TGTGCCAGCAGCCTGGGACAGAGTAACAAAAATGAGCAGTTCTTC. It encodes CASSLGQSNKNEQFF. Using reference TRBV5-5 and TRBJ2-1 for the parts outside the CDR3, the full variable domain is DAGVTQSPTHLIKTRGQQVTLRCSPISGHKSVSWYQQVLGQGPQFIFQYYEKEERGRGNFPDRFSARQFPNYSSELNVNALLLGDSALYLCASSLGQSNKNEQFFGPGTRLTVL.

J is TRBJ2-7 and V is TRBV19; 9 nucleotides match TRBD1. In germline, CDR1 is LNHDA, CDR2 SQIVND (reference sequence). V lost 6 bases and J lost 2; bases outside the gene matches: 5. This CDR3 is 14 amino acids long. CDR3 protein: CASSRDRATYEQYF. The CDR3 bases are TGTGCCAGTAGCAGGGACAGGGCCACCTACGAGCAGTACTTC.

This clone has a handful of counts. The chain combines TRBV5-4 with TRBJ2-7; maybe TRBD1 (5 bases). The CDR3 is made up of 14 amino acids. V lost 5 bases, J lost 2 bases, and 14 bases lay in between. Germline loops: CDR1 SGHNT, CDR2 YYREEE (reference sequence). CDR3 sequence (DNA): TGTGCCAGCAGGAGTGGCGCAGGGACCTACGAGCAGTACTTC. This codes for CASRSGAGTYEQYF.

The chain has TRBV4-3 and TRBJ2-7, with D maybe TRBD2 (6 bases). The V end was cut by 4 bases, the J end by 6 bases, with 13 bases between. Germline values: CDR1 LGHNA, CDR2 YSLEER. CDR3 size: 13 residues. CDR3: CASSPQGGGEQYF. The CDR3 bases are TGCGCCAGCAGCCCTCAGGGAGGCGGCGAGCAGTACTTC.

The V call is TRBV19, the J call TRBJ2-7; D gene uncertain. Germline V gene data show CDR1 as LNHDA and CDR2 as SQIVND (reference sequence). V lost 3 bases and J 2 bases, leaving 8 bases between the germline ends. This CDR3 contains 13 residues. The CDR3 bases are TGTGCCAGTAGTATTCAGGCGACCTACGAGCAGTACTTC. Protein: CASSIQATYEQYF. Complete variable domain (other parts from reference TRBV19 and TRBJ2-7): DGGITQSPKYLFRKEGQNVTLSCEQNLNHDAMYWYRQDPGQGLRLIYYSQIVNDFQKGDIAEGYSVSREKKESFPLTVTSAQKNPTAFYLCASSIQATYEQYFGPGTRLTVT.

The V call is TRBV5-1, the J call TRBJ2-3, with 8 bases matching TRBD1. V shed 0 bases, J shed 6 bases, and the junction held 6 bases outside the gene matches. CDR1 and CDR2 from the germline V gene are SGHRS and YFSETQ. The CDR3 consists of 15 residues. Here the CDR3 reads CASSLAQGAGDTQYF. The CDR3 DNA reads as TGCGCCAGCAGCTTGGCGCAGGGGGCAGGGGATACGCAGTATTTT.

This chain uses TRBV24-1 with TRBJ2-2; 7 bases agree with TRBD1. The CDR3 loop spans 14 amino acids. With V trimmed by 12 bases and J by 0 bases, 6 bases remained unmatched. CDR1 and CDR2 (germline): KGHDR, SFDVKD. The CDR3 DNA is TGTGCCGCCCAAGGGGGCGCGAACACCGGGGAGCTGTTTTTT. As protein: CAAQGGANTGELFF.

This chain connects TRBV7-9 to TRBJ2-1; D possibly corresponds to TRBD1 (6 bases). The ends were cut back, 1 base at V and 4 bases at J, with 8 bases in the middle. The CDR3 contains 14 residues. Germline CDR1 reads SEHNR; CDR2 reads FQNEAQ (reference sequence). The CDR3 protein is CASSLVGAYNEQFF. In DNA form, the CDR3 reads TGTGCCAGCAGCTTAGTGGGGGCATACAATGAGCAGTTCTTC.

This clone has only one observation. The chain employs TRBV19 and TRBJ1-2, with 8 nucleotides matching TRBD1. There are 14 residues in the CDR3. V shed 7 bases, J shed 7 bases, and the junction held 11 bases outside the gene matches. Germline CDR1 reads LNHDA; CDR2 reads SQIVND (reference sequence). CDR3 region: CASTVDRVGGGYTF. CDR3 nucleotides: TGTGCCAGTACTGTGGACAGGGTTGGTGGTGGCTACACCTTC.

The CDR3: CASSYLKQGSYGYTF. The CDR3 DNA reads TGTGCCAGCAGTTACTTAAAACAGGGATCATATGGCTACACCTTC. The chain combines TRBV6-5 with TRBJ1-2; possible D gene TRBD1, 6 bases. The CDR3 consists of 15 residues. Germline CDR1 and CDR2: MNHEY and SVGAGI. Trimming stripped 1 base from V and 5 bases from J, with 14 bases between.

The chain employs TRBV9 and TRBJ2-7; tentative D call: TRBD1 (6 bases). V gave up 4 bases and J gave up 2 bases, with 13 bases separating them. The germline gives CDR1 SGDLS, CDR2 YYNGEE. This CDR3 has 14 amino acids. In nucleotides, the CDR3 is TGTGCCAGCAGCCCGAGGCAGGGGACCTACGAGCAGTACTTC. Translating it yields CASSPRQGTYEQYF.

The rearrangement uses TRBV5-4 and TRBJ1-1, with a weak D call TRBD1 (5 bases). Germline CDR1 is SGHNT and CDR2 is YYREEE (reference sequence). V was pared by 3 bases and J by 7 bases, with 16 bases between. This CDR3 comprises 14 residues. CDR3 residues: CASSSYLTGGEAFF. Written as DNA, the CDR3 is TGTGCCAGCAGCTCTTACCTGACGGGGGGTGAAGCTTTCTTT.

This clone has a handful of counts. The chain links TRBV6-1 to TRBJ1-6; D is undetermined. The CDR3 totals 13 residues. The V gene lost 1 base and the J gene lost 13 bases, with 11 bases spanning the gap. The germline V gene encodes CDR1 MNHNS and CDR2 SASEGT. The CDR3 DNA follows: TGTGCCAGCAGTGAAGAGGTCAGGTCGCCCCTCCACTTT. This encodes CASSEEVRSPLHF.

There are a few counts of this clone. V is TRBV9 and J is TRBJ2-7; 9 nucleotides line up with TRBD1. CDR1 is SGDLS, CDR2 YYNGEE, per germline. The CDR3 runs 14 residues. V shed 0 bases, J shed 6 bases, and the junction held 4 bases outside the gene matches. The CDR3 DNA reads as TGTGCCAGCAGCGTAGGGACAGGGGCGGGCGAGCAGTACTTC. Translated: CASSVGTGAGEQYF.